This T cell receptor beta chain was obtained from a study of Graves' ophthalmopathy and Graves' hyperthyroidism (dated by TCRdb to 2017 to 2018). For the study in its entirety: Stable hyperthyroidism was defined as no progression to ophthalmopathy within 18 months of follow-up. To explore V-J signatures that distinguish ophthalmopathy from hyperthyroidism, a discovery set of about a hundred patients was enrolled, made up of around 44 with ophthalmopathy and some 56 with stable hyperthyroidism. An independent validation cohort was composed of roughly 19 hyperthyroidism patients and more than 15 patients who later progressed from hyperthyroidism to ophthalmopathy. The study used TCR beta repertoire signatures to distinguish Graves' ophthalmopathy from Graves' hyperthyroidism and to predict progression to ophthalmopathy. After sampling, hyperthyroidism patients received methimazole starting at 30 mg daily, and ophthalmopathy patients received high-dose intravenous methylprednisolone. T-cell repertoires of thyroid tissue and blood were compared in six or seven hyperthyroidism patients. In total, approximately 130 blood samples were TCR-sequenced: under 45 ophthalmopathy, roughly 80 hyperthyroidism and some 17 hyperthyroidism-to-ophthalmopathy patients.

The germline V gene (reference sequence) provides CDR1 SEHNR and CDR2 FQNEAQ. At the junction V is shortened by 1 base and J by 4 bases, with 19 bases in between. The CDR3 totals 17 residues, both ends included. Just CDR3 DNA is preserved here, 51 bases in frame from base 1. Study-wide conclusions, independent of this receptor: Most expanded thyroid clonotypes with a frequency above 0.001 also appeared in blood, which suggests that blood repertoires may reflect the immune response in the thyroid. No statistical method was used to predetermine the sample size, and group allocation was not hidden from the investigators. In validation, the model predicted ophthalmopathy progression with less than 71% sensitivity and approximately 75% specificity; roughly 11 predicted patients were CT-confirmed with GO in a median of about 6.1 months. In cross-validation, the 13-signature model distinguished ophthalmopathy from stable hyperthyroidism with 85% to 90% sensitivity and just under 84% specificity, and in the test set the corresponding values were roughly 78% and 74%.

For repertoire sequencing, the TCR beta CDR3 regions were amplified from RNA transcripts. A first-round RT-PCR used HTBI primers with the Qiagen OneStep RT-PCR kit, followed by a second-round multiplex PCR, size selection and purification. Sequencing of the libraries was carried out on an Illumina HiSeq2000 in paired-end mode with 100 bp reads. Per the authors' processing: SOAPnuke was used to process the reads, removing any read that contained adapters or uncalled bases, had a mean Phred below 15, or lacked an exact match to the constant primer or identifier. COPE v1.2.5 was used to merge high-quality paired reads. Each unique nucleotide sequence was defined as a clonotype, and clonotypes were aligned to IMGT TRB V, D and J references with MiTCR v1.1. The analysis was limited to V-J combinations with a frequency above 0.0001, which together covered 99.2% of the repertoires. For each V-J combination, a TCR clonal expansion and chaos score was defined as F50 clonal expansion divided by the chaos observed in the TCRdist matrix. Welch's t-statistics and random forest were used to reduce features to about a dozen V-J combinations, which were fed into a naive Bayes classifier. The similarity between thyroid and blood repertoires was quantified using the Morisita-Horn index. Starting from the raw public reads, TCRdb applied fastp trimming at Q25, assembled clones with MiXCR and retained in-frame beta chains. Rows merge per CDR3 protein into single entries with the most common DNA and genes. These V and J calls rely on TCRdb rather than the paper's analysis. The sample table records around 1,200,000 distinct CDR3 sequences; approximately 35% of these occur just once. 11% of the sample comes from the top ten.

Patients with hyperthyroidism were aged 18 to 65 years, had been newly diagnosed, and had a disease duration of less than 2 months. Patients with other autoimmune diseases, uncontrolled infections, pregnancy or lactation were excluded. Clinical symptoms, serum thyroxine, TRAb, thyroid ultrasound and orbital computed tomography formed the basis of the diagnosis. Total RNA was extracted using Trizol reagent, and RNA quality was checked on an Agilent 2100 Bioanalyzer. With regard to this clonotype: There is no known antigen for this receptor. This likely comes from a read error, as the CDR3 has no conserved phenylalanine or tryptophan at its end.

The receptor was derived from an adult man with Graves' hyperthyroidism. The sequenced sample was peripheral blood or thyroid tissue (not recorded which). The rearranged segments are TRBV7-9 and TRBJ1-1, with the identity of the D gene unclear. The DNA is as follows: TGTGCCAGCAGCTTAGTGATTTTAGCTACCCGCCCCACTGAAGCTTTCTCT. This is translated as CASSLVILATRPTEAFS.